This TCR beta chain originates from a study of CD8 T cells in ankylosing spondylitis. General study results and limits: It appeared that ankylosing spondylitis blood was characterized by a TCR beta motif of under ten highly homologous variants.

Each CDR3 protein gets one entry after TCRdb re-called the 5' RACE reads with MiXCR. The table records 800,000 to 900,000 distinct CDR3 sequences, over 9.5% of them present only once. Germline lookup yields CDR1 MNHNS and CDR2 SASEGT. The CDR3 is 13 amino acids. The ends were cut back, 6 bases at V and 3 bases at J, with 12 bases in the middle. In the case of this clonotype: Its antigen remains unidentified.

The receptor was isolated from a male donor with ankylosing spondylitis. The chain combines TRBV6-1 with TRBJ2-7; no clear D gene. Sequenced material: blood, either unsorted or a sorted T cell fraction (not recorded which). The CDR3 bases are TGTGCCAGCAGCGCGGACGTTCACTACGAGCAGTACTTC. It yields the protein CASSADVHYEQYF.